Sequencing of this TCR beta chain was carried out in a study of monozygotic twins with inflammatory bowel disease (dated by TCRdb to between 2017 and 2020). Broadly, across the study: A total of 28 monozygotic twin pairs were included in the full study, comprising nine German pairs (four IBD-concordant, five IBD-discordant) and 19 IBD-discordant Danish pairs. Each individual had, on average, about 151 000 unique TCRalpha sequences and 181 000 unique TCRbeta sequences available for analysis. Disease-associated traits were sought mainly through comparisons between IBD patients and their genetically identical healthy co-twins within discordant pairs. The study at large found these results: The results gave no support for a single strong signal or clonotype linked to IBD. Repertoire similarity did not differ between concordant and discordant twins, which could be due to limited statistical power. Compared with healthy twins, IBD patients had fewer clonotypes in common with other individuals, a difference most pronounced in patients showing signs of disease activity. TCRbeta repertoire diversity, by inverse Simpson index, was decreased in IBD patients compared with their healthy co-twins. The analysis was unable to tell apart different T cell subtypes. Differing immunosuppressive treatments among patients may have added background noise and inter-individual variability to the repertoires.

From each donor, a roughly 2.7 ml peripheral blood sample was collected into PAXgene tubes and kept at -80 degrees C. Without any T cell sorting, total RNA was extracted from whole blood using the PAXgene blood miRNA kit on an automated QIAcube. Peripheral blood from monozygotic twin pairs, either concordant or discordant for inflammatory bowel disease, underwent deep TCRalpha and TCRbeta repertoire profiling that used unique molecular barcoding. Smoking habits were recorded for all twin pairs, and each individual was classified as a current, former or never smoker. From a lookup of the germline V gene (reference sequence), CDR1 and CDR2 are DFQATT and SNEGSKA. Including cysteine and phenylalanine, the CDR3 has 18 amino acids. Only the protein is on record. The method behind the library was 5' RACE. Each TCR library was prepared from 3,000 to 4,000 ng of total RNA. cDNA was synthesized with SMARTScribe reverse transcriptase in eight separate reactions per sample. During cDNA synthesis, template switching was used to introduce unique molecular identifiers that contained a 6-nucleotide sample barcode. TCRalpha and TCRbeta cDNA was amplified in two nested PCRs of about 16 and 10 cycles, and bead purification was carried out after each PCR. Before amplification, cDNA was treated with uracil DNA-glycosylase and purified using the QIAquick PCR purification kit. In the second PCR, Illumina TruSeq-compatible adapters and sample-specific barcodes were added. Library quality and concentration were checked on TapeStation and Qubit, and libraries were pooled at about 5 ng each. Pooled libraries were sequenced on an Illumina HiSeq2500 single-index Rapid Run with 2 x 100 bp reads and custom sequencing primers. The authors' pipeline ran thus. MiGEC version 1.2.6 was used for UMI-based consensus assembly to correct PCR and sequencing errors. MiXCR version 2.1.1 was used to carry out V(D)J alignment, clonotype assembly and CDR3 extraction. To normalise gene usage, clonotype sharing and MAIT/NKT TCR abundance, the top 1000, 10 000 and 20 000 clonotypes in each sample were analysed. Diversity was computed as the inverse Simpson index with the vegan R package after downsampling to 27 000 UMIs. Paired Mann-Whitney U tests were applied to discordant twin pairs, with Benjamini-Hochberg correction for multiple testing. TCRdb reprocessed the public reads and reports one entry per CDR3 protein sequence, without DNA. These V and J calls originate from TCRdb's pipeline instead of the authors' own analysis. In this sample's table one finds more than 300,000 distinct CDR3 sequences. The top ten constitute 2.6% of the sample.

Regarding this clonotype: The clone's antigen remains unknown.

The chain joins TRBV20-1 to TRBJ1-5; TCRdb proposes TRBD1, but this gene call is untestable without DNA. The sample was blood. This TCR came from a human donor with ulcerative colitis or Crohn's disease, or a healthy co-twin of an affected twin (not recorded which). This receptor has the CDR3 CSARWGQGRSDSNQPQHF.